The 20 T cell receptor beta chains presented below share a single source sample, sequenced in a study of cytomegalovirus exposure and HLA in healthy donors. The PCR employed 60 Vbeta primers together with 13 Jbeta primers. Clones were read by immunoSEQ multiplex PCR, and TCRdb kept only the in-frame ones, dropping some. The data contain 100,000 or so clones, around 85% of them singletons. The sample comprised PBMCs. The receptors originated from a man under 40 in good health and CMV-seronegative.

The gene calls are TRBV11-2 and TRBJ2-4; TRBD2 matches at 8 bases. Losses at the gene ends were 5 bases for V and 7 bases for J; bases not matched to a gene: 7. This CDR3 comprises 14 residues. Germline V gene lookup returns CDR1 SGHAT and CDR2 FQNNGV. The CDR3 is CASSRGPGGNIQYF. The CDR3 DNA is TGTGCCAGCAGCCGTGGACCGGGAGGGAACATTCAGTACTTC.

The rearrangement links TRBV9 to TRBJ1-3; 9 bases agree with TRBD1. V shed 4 bases and J 0 bases; nucleotides not matched to a gene: 5. CDR3 length equals 16 residues. From germline, CDR1 is SGDLS and CDR2 YYNGEE. The CDR3: CASSSRTGDSGNTIYF. CDR3 coding DNA: TGTGCCAGCAGCTCTCGGACAGGGGACTCTGGAAACACCATATATTTT.

The chain uses TRBV18 and TRBJ2-3, with 9 bases identical to TRBD2. The ends lost 3 bases at V and 2 bases at J; junction bases unmatched: 3. The CDR3 contains 15 residues. CDR1 is KGHSH and CDR2 is LQKENI in the germline V gene. The CDR3 sequence: CASSPAGGNTDTQYF. CDR3 DNA sequence: TGTGCCAGCTCACCGGCGGGAGGGAACACAGATACGCAGTATTTT.

This chain connects TRBV10-1 to TRBJ2-5; 14 nucleotides align to TRBD2. Germline V gene data show CDR1 as WNHNN and CDR2 as SYGVQD (reference sequence). This CDR3 is 15 amino acids long. The CDR3 protein is CGRLAGGPWQETQYF. For the CDR3, the DNA is TGCGGAAGACTAGCGGGAGGGCCATGGCAAGAGACCCAGTACTTC.

This clone was counted once. The rearrangement uses TRBV10-2 and TRBJ2-7; unclear D gene. V lost 2 bases and J 6 bases, leaving 11 bases between the germline ends. This CDR3 comprises 13 residues. Germline CDR1 reads WSHSY; CDR2 reads SAAADI. The CDR3 DNA is TGCGCCAGCAGTGAGGCCTACAGAGCCGAGCAGTACTTC. This sequence encodes CASSEAYRAEQYF.

The chain carries TRBV10-3 and TRBJ1-5; 11 nucleotides align to TRBD1. With V trimmed by 9 bases and J by 6 bases, 7 bases remained unmatched. CDR1 is ENHRY and CDR2 is SYGVKD in the germline V gene. There are 14 residues in the CDR3. CDR3 region: CAIWTGGAGQPQHF. In nucleotides, the CDR3 is TGTGCCATATGGACAGGGGGCGCGGGTCAGCCCCAGCATTTT.

The chain employs TRBV6-6 and TRBJ2-2; D gene ambiguous. Trimming shortened V by 6 bases and J by 6 bases, and 14 bases separated the two germline ends. Germline V CDR1 and CDR2: MNHNY, SVGAGI (reference sequence). The CDR3 covers 14 residues. For the CDR3, the DNA is TGTGCCAGCAGCTCCGCCTCTACGGCCGGGGAGCTGTTTTTT. It specifies CASSSASTAGELFF.

Here the CDR3 DNA reads TGCAGCGTGGCCGGAGCTTATGAGCAGTTCTTC. Its translation: CSVAGAYEQFF. The chain couples TRBV29-1 to TRBJ2-1; D gene uncertain. The CDR3 consists of 11 residues. Germline assignment: CDR1 SQVTM and CDR2 ANQGSEA. Trimming removed 6 bases at V and 8 bases at J, with 11 bases between.

The chain is built from TRBV5-4 and TRBJ2-5, with 9 bases identical to TRBD1. The junction had 11 bases not matched to a gene; V was cut back by 0 bases and J by 5 bases. Looked up from germline, CDR1 is SGHNT and CDR2 is YYREEE (reference sequence). CDR3 size: 17 residues. This CDR3 reads CASSLARDRVWGETQYF. The CDR3 nucleotides are TGTGCCAGCAGCTTGGCAAGGGACAGGGTCTGGGGCGAGACCCAGTACTTC.

J is TRBJ2-5 and V is TRBV10-1; tentatively, D is TRBD1 (6 bases). The CDR3 length is 13 residues. V was shortened by 10 bases and J by 3 bases, with 15 bases between the two germline ends. CDR1 is WNHNN, CDR2 SYGVQD, per germline (reference sequence). CDR3 DNA: TGCGCCACACAACGGAACAGGGAAGAGACCCAGTACTTC. Translating it yields CATQRNREETQYF.

The chain carries TRBV7-8 and TRBJ2-3, with a possible D match to TRBD2 (6 bases). This CDR3 spans 15 amino acids. V gave up 1 base and J gave up 1 base, with 9 bases separating them. Looked up from germline, CDR1 is SGHVS and CDR2 is FQNEAQ. The CDR3 sequence is CASSLGRAGTDTQYF. DNA of the CDR3: TGTGCCAGCAGCTTAGGGAGGGCGGGCACAGATACGCAGTATTTT. Filled out from reference TRBV7-8 and TRBJ2-3, the complete variable domain reads GAGVSQSPRYKVAKRGQDVALRCDPISGHVSLFWYQQALGQGPEFLTYFQNEAQLDKSGLPSDRFFAERPEGSVSTLKIQRTQQEDSAVYLCASSLGRAGTDTQYFGPGTRLTVL.

The gene calls are TRBV28 and TRBJ1-2; no clear D gene. Germline CDR1 MDHEN, CDR2 SYDVKM. This CDR3 spans 14 amino acids. V lost 5 bases and J lost 3, with 13 bases in between. CDR3 bases: TGTGCCAGCAGTCAACCCGGCAGGTACTATGGCTACACCTTC. This sequence encodes CASSQPGRYYGYTF.

V is TRBV9 and J is TRBJ2-3; the match to TRBD2 covers 8 bases. With V trimmed by 3 bases and J by 0 bases, 6 bases remained unmatched. The CDR3 is 16 residues long. Germline lookup yields CDR1 SGDLS and CDR2 YYNGEE. CDR3 sequence: CASSGGTRPSTDTQYF. CDR3 nucleotide sequence: TGTGCCAGCAGCGGCGGGACTAGGCCTAGCACAGATACGCAGTATTTT.

V is TRBV6-5 and J is TRBJ2-3, with 7 bases that match TRBD1. The trim removed 6 bases at V and 1 base at J, leaving 4 bases unmatched. Germline V lookup: CDR1 MNHEY, CDR2 SVGAGI. The CDR3 consists of 14 residues. In nucleotides, the CDR3 is TGTGCCAGCAGAAGGACAGGAGGCACAGATACGCAGTATTTT. Its protein product is CASRRTGGTDTQYF.

The rearrangement joins TRBV28 to TRBJ2-7; D not certain. The CDR3 length is 12 residues. Trimming removed 4 bases at V and 0 bases at J, with 4 bases between. Germline V lookup: CDR1 MDHEN, CDR2 SYDVKM. CDR3 sequence: CASSSFSYEQYF. CDR3 nucleotide sequence: TGTGCCAGCAGTTCGTTCTCCTACGAGCAGTACTTC.

This clone is a singleton in its sample. The chain has TRBV28 and TRBJ2-5; 7 bases agree with TRBD1. Germline CDR1 and CDR2: MDHEN and SYDVKM. V shed 5 bases, J shed 2 bases, and the junction held 5 bases outside the gene matches. The CDR3 loop spans 14 amino acids. The CDR3: CASSPGQSQETQYF. For the CDR3, the DNA is TGTGCCAGCAGTCCGGGACAGAGTCAAGAGACCCAGTACTTC.

CDR3: CASSKQGAQGYTF. CDR3 bases: TGTGCCAGCAGCAAACAGGGGGCCCAGGGCTACACCTTC. The genes are TRBV9 and TRBJ1-2; 9 nucleotides line up with TRBD1. Per the germline V gene, CDR1 is SGDLS and CDR2 is YYNGEE. The CDR3 has 13 amino acids. With 4 bases clipped from V and 8 bases from J, the junction kept 6 bases outside the gene matches.

The chain uses TRBV7-2 and TRBJ2-1; 7 bases align to TRBD2. CDR1 is SGHTA and CDR2 is FQGNSA in the germline V gene. Trimming cost V 1 base and J 7 bases; bases outside gene matches: 10. The CDR3 runs to 16 residues. CDR3 coding DNA: TGTGCCAGCAGCTTAGTATTAACTAGCGCCACTAATGAGCAGTTCTTC. Residues: CASSLVLTSATNEQFF.

The V and J genes are TRBV7-6 and TRBJ2-1, with 8 bases identical to TRBD1. The CDR3 is 14 residues long. Germline V gene lookup returns CDR1 SGHVS and CDR2 FNYEAQ. V shed 1 base and J 10 bases; nucleotides not matched to a gene: 6. The CDR3 nucleotides are TGTGCCAGCAGCTTAGGAACCAGGGGGCGGGAGCAGTTCTTC. It translates to CASSLGTRGREQFF.

V gene TRBV29-1 combines with J gene TRBJ2-5, with a tentative D call TRBD2 (5 bases). Trimming took 0 bases from V and 2 from J, leaving 10 bases between them. Germline CDR1 reads SQVTM; CDR2 reads ANQGSEA. The CDR3 is 14 residues long. The CDR3 is CSVEERERQETQYF. The DNA for the CDR3 is TGCAGCGTTGAAGAACGGGAAAGGCAAGAGACCCAGTACTTC.